This T cell receptor (beta chain) was recovered during a study of T cells after yellow fever vaccination (dated by TCRdb to the late 2010s). Study-level background: The SMART-Seq v4 Ultra Low Input RNA kit was used to prepare libraries from fractions with low cell numbers. The cohort comprised two healthy male donors, one aged 18 to 30 and one aged 30 to 40 years. To follow T-cell clones before and after both primary and booster YFV17D yellow fever vaccination, bulk TCR alpha and beta repertoires underwent longitudinal sequencing. Blood samples were taken at several timepoints before and after primary and secondary immunization, and bulk PBMC replicates and cell subsets were isolated. The paper as a whole reports these results and caveats: The secondary T-cell response was found to be weaker but faster than the primary response, with a peak reached on day 5 rather than on day 15. After the booster, most of the clones that had expanded following primary vaccination were detected again (around 95% of CD4 and around 88% of CD8), which suggests that memory was broadly maintained. FACS-sorted repertoires could contain abundant contaminating clonotypes from the bulk population, so computational filtering was required. Because only two donors were included in the study, the extent to which the findings can be generalized is limited. A small share of clonotypes was detected in both CD4 and CD8 compartments, with the overlap likely arising from convergent recombination.

TCR cDNA was synthesized by 5'RACE template switching, which introduced a universal primer site and unique molecular identifiers. cDNA synthesis was primed from both the TCR alpha and TCR beta constant segments. Library amplification used two PCR steps, and the second PCR step added sample barcodes and sequencing adapters. Libraries were sequenced on Illumina HiSeq 2500 (2x100 bp) or NovaSeq (2x150 bp). Per the authors' processing: MIGEC handled demultiplexing of reads and collapsing into UMI consensus sequences, while MiXCR performed V(D)J alignment. Vaccine-responding clonotypes were identified with edgeR using replicate PBMC samples, with FDR below 0.01 and a log2 fold change above 5 up to day 15 being required. Bulk clonotypes were assigned CD4 or CD8 identity according to which sequenced CD4 or CD8 repertoire held them at higher abundance. TCRdb reprocessed the public reads (quality trimming at Q25 with fastp, clone calling with MiXCR) and kept in-frame beta chains. Each entry merges the rows of one CDR3 protein and shows their most common DNA and genes. Here the V and J calls rest on TCRdb's processing, not on the authors' analysis. The sample profile shows 300,000 to 400,000 distinct CDR3 sequences; over 8% of them were found once. About a sixth of the sample belongs to the ten largest clones.

The sample's treatment or condition label, in plain terms: live attenuated yellow fever vaccine strain. At each blood-draw timepoint, two biological replicates of bulk PBMCs were obtained. A standard Ficoll-Paque protocol was used to isolate PBMCs from peripheral blood. TriZol was used to extract RNA from bulk PBMCs, CD4 and CD8 fractions, and dextramer-positive and dextramer-negative fractions. This clonotype appeared a few times. What antigen it recognizes has not been identified. Per-base quality was not reported, and no clone a single base away is much larger than it. CDR1 ENHRY and CDR2 SYGVKD are derived from the germline V gene. Measured from the cysteine to the phenylalanine, the CDR3 is 19 residues long. The CDR3 DNA has 57 bases and is translated from base 1. Germline trimming: 6 bases from V, 1 base from J; junction bases outside gene matches: 13.

This TCR came from a man younger than 30 who received the YFV17D yellow fever vaccine. Sample: PBMCs, taken on the day of the first yellow fever vaccination. The rearranged segments are TRBV10-3 and TRBJ2-1, and 12 junctional nucleotides match TRBD2. CDR3 loop: CAISASSGGAEGSYNEQFF. The nucleotides read TGTGCCATCAGCGCTTCTAGCGGGGGGGCCGAAGGGTCCTACAATGAGCAGTTCTTC.